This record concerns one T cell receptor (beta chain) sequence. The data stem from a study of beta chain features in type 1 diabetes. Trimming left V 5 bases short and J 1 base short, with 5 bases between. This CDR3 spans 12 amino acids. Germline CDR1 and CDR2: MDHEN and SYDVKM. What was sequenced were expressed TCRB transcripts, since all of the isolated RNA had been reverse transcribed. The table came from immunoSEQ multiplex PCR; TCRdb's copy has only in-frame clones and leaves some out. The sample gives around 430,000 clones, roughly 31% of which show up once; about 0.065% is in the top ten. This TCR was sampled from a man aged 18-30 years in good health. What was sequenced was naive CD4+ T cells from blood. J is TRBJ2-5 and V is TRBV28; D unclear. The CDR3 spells CASSSPQETQYF. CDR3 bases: TGTGCCAGCAGTAGCCCCCAAGAGACCCAGTACTTC.